This T cell receptor (beta chain) came from a study of cytomegalovirus exposure and HLA in healthy donors. Study-wide results and caveats: Some V segments, including TRBV6-2 and TRBV6-3, were excluded as indistinguishable. Most TCR beta V segments were productive about 90% or about 30% of the time in an earlier analysis. When a later analysis compared HLA-associated TCR beta chains with equally common others, the HLA-associated chains turned out to be more clonally expanded and to have lower generation probabilities.

CDR1 is SGHTA and CDR2 is FQGNSA in the germline V gene. The CDR3 covers 13 residues. Between the trimmed V and J ends, which lost 1 base and 4 bases, there was a span of 6 bases. 60 Vbeta and 13 Jbeta primers were used in PCR. Authors' analysis steps: In a later analysis, of some 80 million unique beta chains, about 11 million appeared in at least two donors. Sequenced by immunoSEQ multiplex PCR; TCRdb stores in-frame clones only, minus some. D and trimming were read from the DNA, whereas the V and J calls and clone size are those reported in that table. The sample holds approximately 110,000 clones; under 85% are singletons and the top ten take roughly 13%. Remarks on this clone: Its antigen is as yet unknown.

Sequenced material: PBMCs. This sequence originates from a woman aged 35 to 49 in good health and CMV-seropositive. This chain uses TRBV7-2 with TRBJ2-3; D unresolved. CDR3 loop: CASSLGAPDTQYF. CDR3 in DNA: TGTGCCAGCAGCTTAGGGGCGCCAGATACGCAGTATTTT. Based on the CDR3 plus reference TRBV7-2 and TRBJ2-3, the full variable domain is GAGVSQSPSNKVTEKGKDVELRCDPISGHTALYWYRQSLGQGLEFLIYFQGNSAPDKSGLPSDRFSAERTGGSVSTLTIQRTQQEDSAVYLCASSLGAPDTQYFGPGTRLTVL.